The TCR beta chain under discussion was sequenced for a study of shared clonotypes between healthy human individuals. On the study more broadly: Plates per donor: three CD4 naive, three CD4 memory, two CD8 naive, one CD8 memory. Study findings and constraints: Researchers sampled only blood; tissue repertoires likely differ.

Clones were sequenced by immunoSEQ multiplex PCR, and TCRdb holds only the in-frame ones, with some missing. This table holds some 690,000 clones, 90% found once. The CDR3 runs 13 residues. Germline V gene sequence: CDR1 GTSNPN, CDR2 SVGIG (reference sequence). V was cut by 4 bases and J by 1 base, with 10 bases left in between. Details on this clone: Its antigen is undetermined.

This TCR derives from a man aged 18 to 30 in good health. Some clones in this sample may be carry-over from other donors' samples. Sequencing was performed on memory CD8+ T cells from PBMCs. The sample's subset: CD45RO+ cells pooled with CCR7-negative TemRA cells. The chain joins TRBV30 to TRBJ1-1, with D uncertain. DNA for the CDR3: TGTGCCTGGATGAGCTTGTGGAACACTGAAGCTTTCTTT. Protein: CAWMSLWNTEAFF.